The sample holds one count of the clone carrying this T cell receptor beta chain. Its antigen is unknown. Anyone with autoimmune disease history or systemic immunosuppression was excluded. The sample is drawn from a study of OX40 agonist ivuxolimab in advanced cancers. Study-wide results and caveats: Certain nonresponders additionally had low normalized T-cell clonal expansion. Relative to CD4+, CD8+ T cells held more expanded clones on average. Clonal expansion among partial responders at 0.1-3.0 mg/kg ranked near the lowest.

Profiled with immunoSEQ multiplex PCR; TCRdb holds only in-frame clones, not every one. The repertoire has roughly 75,000 clones, 80% to 90% of them found once; the top ten carry roughly 6.5%. Deletions cut 1 base from V and 6 bases from J, with 4 bases between. Germline V gives CDR1 MNHEY, CDR2 SMNVEV (reference sequence). There are 12 residues in the CDR3. The input for sequencing was CD4+ or CD8+ T cells sorted from blood, taken in a trial of the OX40 agonist ivuxolimab. This receptor was identified in an adult with an advanced solid tumor such as melanoma, head and neck, liver or kidney cancer. V and J are TRBV27 and TRBJ2-1; D remains unclear. Here the CDR3 DNA reads TGTGCCAGCAGTTTATATGGCAATGAGCAGTTCTTC. Translating gives CASSLYGNEQFF.